The 2 T cell receptor beta chains presented below share a single source sample, sequenced in a study of PD-L1 blockade in urothelial cancer. Assay: immunoSEQ multiplex PCR; the TCRdb copy retains only in-frame clones and omits some. The table shows about 70,000 clones, with 84% occurring only once. Source: PBMCs, taken around atezolizumab (anti-PD-L1) treatment. Receptor source: a man aged 65-85 years with urothelial cancer.

The chain employs TRBV6-5 and TRBJ2-1; 8 nucleotides agree with TRBD2. The CDR3 is 15 amino acids. V lost 7 bases and J lost 1; bases outside the gene matches: 6. Germline values: CDR1 MNHEY, CDR2 SVGAGI. The CDR3: CASTARLASYNEQFF. Here the CDR3 DNA reads TGTGCCAGCACCGCAAGACTAGCGTCCTACAATGAGCAGTTCTTC.

The rearrangement joins TRBV6-1 to TRBJ2-1; TRBD2 agrees at 10 bases. This CDR3 is built from 15 residues. V lost 3 bases, J lost 9 bases, and 8 bases stayed unmatched. Germline V gene sequence: CDR1 MNHNS, CDR2 SASEGT. The DNA of the CDR3 is TGTGCCAGCAGTGAGAGCGGGAGGGGGTTCGGTGAGCAGTTCTTC. Residues: CASSESGRGFGEQFF.